This T cell receptor beta chain derives from a study of blood T cell repertoires in COVID-19. At the level of the study: Acute-phase and convalescent COVID-19 samples originated in the United States, Italy and Spain.

V lost 3 bases and J lost 8, with 8 bases in between. The CDR3 runs 11 residues. Germline V CDR1 and CDR2: DFQATT, SNEGSKA (reference sequence). Produced via immunoSEQ multiplex PCR; TCRdb's table is partial and in-frame only. The repertoire consists of roughly 70,000 clones, with approximately 80% occurring once and the leading ten covering about 16%. V gene TRBV20-1 combines with J gene TRBJ2-1; D remains ambiguous. This receptor was identified in a man aged 60-69 years with COVID-19, enrolled during active disease. The source material was peripheral blood. The CDR3 region has the DNA TGCAGTGCTAGTCGAGGCGATGAGCAGTTCTTC. This gives the protein CSASRGDEQFF.